This T cell receptor beta chain comes out of a study of cytomegalovirus exposure and HLA in healthy donors. Healthy people donating bone marrow made up the donors. For this clone: Its antigen is still unknown.

With 60 Vbeta and 13 Jbeta primers, the PCR was carried out. The data were produced by immunoSEQ multiplex PCR, yet TCRdb's version contains in-frame clones alone and is incomplete. The data show fewer than 150,000 clones, with just under 85% seen just once and about 3.9% held by the top ten. Study results and caveats: Accurate HLA-A and HLA-B prediction from TCR beta sequences was reported for most subjects. The authors considered a cluster of highly shared sequence variants likely to be a sequencing artifact. The productive fraction for most TCR beta V segments was about 87% or about 30% in an earlier analysis.

The ends were cut back, 5 bases at V and 3 bases at J, with 11 bases in the middle. The germline V gene encodes CDR1 MNHEY and CDR2 SVGAGI. The CDR3 extends over 13 amino acids. Source material: PBMCs. The clonotype was recovered from a man aged 35 to 55 in good health and CMV-seropositive. The chain is built from TRBV6-5 and TRBJ2-7; D not resolved. In DNA form, the CDR3 reads TGTGCCAGCAGTCACGCACCTAGCTACGAGCAGTACTTC. Translation: CASSHAPSYEQYF.